This T cell receptor beta chain was documented in a study of blood T cell repertoires in COVID-19. Clones were read by immunoSEQ multiplex PCR, and TCRdb kept only the in-frame ones, dropping some. This sample has roughly 150,000 clones, with 84% found just once. The CDR3 totals 16 residues. V gave up 4 bases and J gave up 3 bases, with 16 bases separating them. Looked up from germline, CDR1 is KGHSH and CDR2 is LQKENI. The genes are TRBV18 and TRBJ2-1; D may be TRBD1 (6 bases). The receptor comes from a woman older than 75 with COVID-19, enrolled during active disease. Sequencing input: peripheral blood. The CDR3 sequence: CASSLLSTDSYNEQFF. The CDR3 nucleotides are TGTGCCAGCTCACTCCTCTCAACGGACAGCTACAATGAGCAGTTCTTC. The full variable domain, in which reference TRBV18 and TRBJ2-1 provide the parts outside the CDR3, is NAGVMQNPRHLVRRRGQEARLRCSPMKGHSHVYWYRQLPEEGLKFMVYLQKENIIDESGMPKERFSAEFPKEGPSILRIQQVVRGDSAAYFCASSLLSTDSYNEQFFGPGTRLTVL.